The 13 T cell receptor beta chains listed next were all sequenced from one sample in a study of CD8 T cells in Susac syndrome. The RNA, 0.5 to 1 ug, was put through reverse transcription using random hexamers. MiXCR, run by TCRdb on the immunoSEQ multiplex PCR reads, gives a single entry per CDR3 protein. The sample records a few hundred thousand distinct CDR3 sequences, about 95% being singletons. Material: CD4+ T cells from PBMCs. The receptors derive from a human donor with multiple sclerosis.

The CDR3 coding sequence is TGTGCCTGGAGTGTAATCCCGAAACCCCAGTACTTC. This gives the protein CAWSVIPKPQYF. V usage is TRBV30 and J usage is TRBJ2-7; D call uncertain. Trimming removed 0 bases at V and 10 bases at J, with 13 bases between. Germline lookup yields CDR1 GTSNPN and CDR2 SVGIG (reference sequence). The length of the CDR3 is 12 residues.

J is TRBJ2-1 and V is TRBV29-1; no definite D call. CDR3 length: 14 amino acids. Per germline, CDR1 SQVTM and CDR2 ANQGSEA. Trimming stripped 4 bases from V and 0 bases from J, with 10 bases between. CDR3 loop: CSVGVGSSYNEQFF. In nucleotides, the CDR3 is TGCAGCGTTGGCGTCGGAAGCTCCTACAATGAGCAGTTCTTC.

V usage is TRBV30 and J usage is TRBJ1-2; D gene uncertain. The germline gives CDR1 GTSNPN, CDR2 SVGIG (reference sequence). The ends were cut back, 4 bases at V and 7 bases at J, with 16 bases in the middle. This CDR3 spans 13 amino acids. DNA for the CDR3: TGTGCCTGGACCCTACACCCGACAACTGGCTACACCTTC. Its translation is CAWTLHPTTGYTF.

The J gene is TRBJ1-5, the V gene TRBV20-1; 7 bases agree with TRBD1. The J segment lost 1 base and the V segment lost 0 bases, leaving 3 bases of the junction unmatched. The CDR3 totals 15 residues. CDR1 DFQATT and CDR2 SNEGSKA come from the germline V gene (reference sequence). CDR3 sequence (DNA): TGCAGTGCTAGAGATCAGGGACAGAGCAATCAGCCCCAGCATTTT. Residues: CSARDQGQSNQPQHF.

The V call is TRBV3-1, the J call TRBJ1-6, with a possible D match to TRBD1 (5 bases). CDR1 is LGHDT, CDR2 YNNKEL, per germline (reference sequence). Trimming removed 0 bases at V and 7 bases at J, with 13 bases between. CDR3 size: 16 residues. CDR3: CASSQEWGGGNSPLHF. DNA for the CDR3: TGTGCCAGCAGCCAAGAGTGGGGTGGGGGGAATTCACCCCTCCACTTT. The full variable domain, rest sourced from reference TRBV3-1 and TRBJ1-6, is DTAVSQTPKYLVTQMGNDKSIKCEQNLGHDTMYWYKQDSKKFLKIMFSYNNKELIINETVPNRFSPKSPDKAHLNLHINSLELGDSAVYFCASSQEWGGGNSPLHFGNGTRLTVT.

This chain joins TRBV12-3 or TRBV12-4 and TRBJ2-5, with 7 positions matching TRBD1. After removal of 5 bases from V and 3 bases from J, the junction contained 9 bases not matched to a gene. The CDR3 runs 15 residues. The CDR3, as DNA: TGTGCCAGCAGTCCGGAAGGGACAGCGGAAGAGACCCAGTACTTC. It yields the protein CASSPEGTAEETQYF.

The genes are TRBV30 and TRBJ2-7, with D perhaps assigned TRBD1 or TRBD2 (5 bases each). The V gene's germline CDR1 is GTSNPN and CDR2 SVGIG (reference sequence). The CDR3 length is 14 residues. V was shortened by 1 base and J by 2 bases, with 12 bases between the two germline ends. CDR3 residues: CAWSAGQPPYEQYF. Written as DNA, the CDR3 is TGTGCCTGGAGTGCGGGGCAGCCTCCCTACGAGCAGTACTTC.

V gene TRBV29-1 combines with J gene TRBJ2-3; no reliable D call. This CDR3 is 12 amino acids long. V was shortened by 5 bases and J by 2 bases, with 8 bases between the two germline ends. The germline CDR1 and CDR2 sequences are SQVTM and ANQGSEA. The CDR3 here is CSVRVVTDTQYF. The CDR3 DNA reads as TGCAGCGTTAGGGTCGTCACAGATACGCAGTATTTT.

The chain carries TRBV19 and TRBJ1-5; TRBD1 agrees at 8 bases. Germline V lookup: CDR1 LNHDA, CDR2 SQIVND (reference sequence). The CDR3 extends over 14 amino acids. With 5 bases clipped from V and 4 bases from J, the junction kept 4 bases outside the gene matches. Here the CDR3 reads CASSRDRFNQPQHF. The CDR3 bases are TGTGCCAGTAGTCGGGACAGGTTTAATCAGCCCCAGCATTTT.

The J gene is TRBJ2-7, the V gene TRBV27; 8 bases agree with TRBD2. V lost 2 bases to trimming and J lost 2 bases; unmatched junction nucleotides: 5. Germline CDR1 and CDR2: MNHEY and SMNVEV (reference sequence). The CDR3 runs 15 residues. This chain's CDR3 is CASSLPPGGTYEQYF. CDR3 coding DNA: TGTGCCAGCAGTTTACCCCCGGGGGGGACCTACGAGCAGTACTTC.

This clonotype occurred once. This chain connects TRBV7-9 to TRBJ2-3; unclear D gene. V dropped 1 base and J dropped 0 bases, with 8 bases sitting between them. The germline V gene encodes CDR1 SEHNR and CDR2 FQNEAQ (reference sequence). This CDR3 is built from 15 residues. The DNA of the CDR3 is TGTGCCAGCAGCTTAGAGGGCGGAAGCACAGATACGCAGTATTTT. Amino acid sequence: CASSLEGGSTDTQYF.

This clonotype was seen once. J is TRBJ2-2 and V is TRBV12-3 or TRBV12-4, with no clear D. This CDR3 comprises 14 residues. The V and J ends lost 3 bases and 5 bases respectively, with 10 bases between them. DNA of the CDR3: TGTGCCAGCAGTTTCGACGGCGGAACCGGGGAGCTGTTTTTT. Protein sequence: CASSFDGGTGELFF.

The chain recombines TRBV7-9 with TRBJ2-5; 8 bases are a match to TRBD2. With V trimmed by 5 bases and J by 0 bases, 11 bases remained unmatched. The CDR3 totals 17 residues. Per the germline V gene, CDR1 is SEHNR and CDR2 is FQNEAQ (reference sequence). CDR3 coding DNA: TGTGCCAGCAGCCCCGGGGTAGCGGGGTTCGACCAAGAGACCCAGTACTTC. This translates into CASSPGVAGFDQETQYF.